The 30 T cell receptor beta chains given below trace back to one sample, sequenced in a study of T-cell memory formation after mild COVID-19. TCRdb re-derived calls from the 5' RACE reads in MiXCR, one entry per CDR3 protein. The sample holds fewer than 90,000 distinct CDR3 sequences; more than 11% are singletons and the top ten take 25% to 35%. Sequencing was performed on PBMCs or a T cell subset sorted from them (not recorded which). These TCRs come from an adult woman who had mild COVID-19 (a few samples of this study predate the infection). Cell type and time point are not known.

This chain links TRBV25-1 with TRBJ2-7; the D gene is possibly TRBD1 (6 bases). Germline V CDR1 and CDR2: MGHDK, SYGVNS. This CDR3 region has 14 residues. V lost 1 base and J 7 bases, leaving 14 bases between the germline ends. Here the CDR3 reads CASSEWAGVGEQYF. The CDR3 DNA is TGTGCCAGCAGTGAATGGGCAGGGGTGGGAGAGCAGTACTTC.

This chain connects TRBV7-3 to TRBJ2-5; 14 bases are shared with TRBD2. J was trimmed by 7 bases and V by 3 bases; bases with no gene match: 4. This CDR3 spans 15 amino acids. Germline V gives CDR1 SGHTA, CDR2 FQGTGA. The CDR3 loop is CASSFRTSGGLTQYF. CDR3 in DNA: TGTGCCAGCAGCTTCCGGACTAGCGGGGGGTTGACCCAGTACTTC.

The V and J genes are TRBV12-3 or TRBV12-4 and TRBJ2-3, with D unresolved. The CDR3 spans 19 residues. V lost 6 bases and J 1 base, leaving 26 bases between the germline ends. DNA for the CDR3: TGTGCCAGCAGCCTTTTCCAAGGCGTTTCGACCTCTGGCACAGATACGCAGTATTTT. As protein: CASSLFQGVSTSGTDTQYF.

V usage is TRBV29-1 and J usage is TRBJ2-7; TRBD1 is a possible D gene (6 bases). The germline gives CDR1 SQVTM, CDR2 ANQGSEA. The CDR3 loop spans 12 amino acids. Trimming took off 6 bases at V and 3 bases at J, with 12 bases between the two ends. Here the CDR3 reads CSVVGTNYEQYF. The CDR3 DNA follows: TGCAGCGTGGTCGGGACAAACTACGAGCAGTACTTC.

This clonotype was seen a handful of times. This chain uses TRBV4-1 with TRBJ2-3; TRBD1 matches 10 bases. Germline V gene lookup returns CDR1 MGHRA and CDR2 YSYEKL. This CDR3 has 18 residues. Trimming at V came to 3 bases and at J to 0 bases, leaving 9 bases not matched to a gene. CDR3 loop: CASSHPPGGQGSTDTQYF. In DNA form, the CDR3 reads TGCGCCAGCAGCCACCCCCCCGGGGGACAGGGGAGCACAGATACGCAGTATTTT.

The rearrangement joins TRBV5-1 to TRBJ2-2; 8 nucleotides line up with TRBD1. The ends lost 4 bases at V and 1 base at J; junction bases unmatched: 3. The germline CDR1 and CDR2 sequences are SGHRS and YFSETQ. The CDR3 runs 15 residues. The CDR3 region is CASSAGTGNTGELFF. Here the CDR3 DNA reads TGCGCCAGCAGCGCAGGGACAGGGAACACCGGGGAGCTGTTTTTT.

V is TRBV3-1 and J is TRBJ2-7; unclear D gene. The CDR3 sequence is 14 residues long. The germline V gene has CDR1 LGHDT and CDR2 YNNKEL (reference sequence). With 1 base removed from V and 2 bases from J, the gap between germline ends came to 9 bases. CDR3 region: CASSQGYGTYEQYF. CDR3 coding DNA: TGTGCCAGCAGCCAAGGCTACGGTACCTACGAGCAGTACTTC.

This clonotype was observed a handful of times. Here the CDR3 DNA reads TGTGCCAGCTCCCGAGAGGGTGGCTACACCTTC. This gives the protein CASSREGGYTF. This chain connects TRBV25-1 to TRBJ1-2; unclear D gene. CDR3 length: 11 residues. V gave up 8 bases and J gave up 7 bases, with 11 bases separating them. The germline gives CDR1 MGHDK, CDR2 SYGVNS.

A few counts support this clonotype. CDR3 sequence reads: CASSQERGNTEAFF. CDR3 nucleotide sequence: TGCGCCAGCAGCCAAGAGAGGGGGAACACTGAAGCTTTCTTT. This chain uses TRBV4-3 with TRBJ1-1, with a tentative D call TRBD1 (5 bases). Germline values: CDR1 LGHNA, CDR2 YSLEER. V lost 0 bases, J lost 1 base, and 6 bases lay in between. This CDR3 contains 14 residues.

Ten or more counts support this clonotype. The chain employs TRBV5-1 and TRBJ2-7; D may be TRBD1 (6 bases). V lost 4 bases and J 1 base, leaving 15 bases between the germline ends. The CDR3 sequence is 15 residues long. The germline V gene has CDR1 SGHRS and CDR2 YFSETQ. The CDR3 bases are TGCGCCAGCAGCATGTTGACAGGCGGTTCCTACGAGCAGTACTTC. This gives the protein CASSMLTGGSYEQYF.

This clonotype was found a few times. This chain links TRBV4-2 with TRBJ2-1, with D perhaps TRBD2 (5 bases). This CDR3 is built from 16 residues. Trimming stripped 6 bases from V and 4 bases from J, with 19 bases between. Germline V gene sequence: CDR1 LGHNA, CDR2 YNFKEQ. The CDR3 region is CASRSSVERMYNEQFF. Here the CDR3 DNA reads TGTGCCAGCAGATCCTCGGTGGAGCGGATGTACAATGAGCAGTTCTTC.

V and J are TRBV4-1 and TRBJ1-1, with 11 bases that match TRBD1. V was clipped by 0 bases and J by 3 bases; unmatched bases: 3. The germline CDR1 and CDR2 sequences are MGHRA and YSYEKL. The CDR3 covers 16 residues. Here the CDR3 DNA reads TGCGCCAGCAGCCAAGACCCGGACAGGGGGCACACTGAAGCTTTCTTT. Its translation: CASSQDPDRGHTEAFF.

DNA for the CDR3: TGTGCCAGCAGCCCTAATTGGGTGGGAGATACGCAGTATTTT. The encoded protein is CASSPNWVGDTQYF. V is TRBV11-2 and J is TRBJ2-3; D is uncertain. The V end lost 5 bases, the J end lost 5 bases, and 14 bases lay between the germline ends. In germline, CDR1 is SGHAT, CDR2 FQNNGV. The CDR3 runs 14 residues.

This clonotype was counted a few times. The CDR3 loop reads CASSQARVNQETQYF. CDR3 coding DNA: TGTGCCAGCAGCCAAGCCAGGGTAAACCAAGAGACCCAGTACTTC. The genes are TRBV4-2 and TRBJ2-5, with D possibly being TRBD1 (5 bases). Germline V gene sequence: CDR1 LGHNA, CDR2 YNFKEQ. The V gene lost 1 base and the J gene lost 0 bases, with 9 bases spanning the gap. This CDR3 is 15 amino acids long.

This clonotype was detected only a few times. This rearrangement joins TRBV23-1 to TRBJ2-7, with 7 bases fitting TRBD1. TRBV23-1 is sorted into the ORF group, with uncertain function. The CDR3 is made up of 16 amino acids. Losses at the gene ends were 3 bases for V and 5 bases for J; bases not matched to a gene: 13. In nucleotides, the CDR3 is TGCGCCAGCAGTCACCAAGAACCGGGACAGCCACACGAGCAGTACTTC. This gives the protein CASSHQEPGQPHEQYF.

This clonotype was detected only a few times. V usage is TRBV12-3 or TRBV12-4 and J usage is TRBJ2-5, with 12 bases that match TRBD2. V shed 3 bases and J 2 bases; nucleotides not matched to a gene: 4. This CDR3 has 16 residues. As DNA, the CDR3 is TGTGCCAGCAGTTTCCTAGCGGGGGGGCCTCAAGAGACCCAGTACTTC. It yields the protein CASSFLAGGPQETQYF.

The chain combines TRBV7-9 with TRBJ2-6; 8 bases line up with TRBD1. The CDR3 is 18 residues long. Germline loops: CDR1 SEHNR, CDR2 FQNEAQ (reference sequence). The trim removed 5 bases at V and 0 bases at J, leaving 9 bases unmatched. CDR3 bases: TGTGCCAGCAGCACCTGGACAGGGCCTAGCTCTGGGGCCAACGTCCTGACTTTC. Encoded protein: CASSTWTGPSSGANVLTF. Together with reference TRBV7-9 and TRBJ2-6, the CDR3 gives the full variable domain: DTGVSQNPRHKITKRGQNVTFRCDPISEHNRLYWYRQTLGQGPEFLTYFQNEAQLEKSRLLSDRFSAERPKGSFSTLEIQRTEQGDSAMYLCASSTWTGPSSGANVLTFGAGSRLTVL.

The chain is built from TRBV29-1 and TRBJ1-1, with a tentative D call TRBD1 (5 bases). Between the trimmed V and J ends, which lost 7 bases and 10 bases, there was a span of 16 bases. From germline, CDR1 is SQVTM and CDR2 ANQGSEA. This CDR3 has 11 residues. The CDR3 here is CSGRDLERAFF. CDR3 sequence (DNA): TGCAGCGGACGGGACCTTGAACGAGCTTTCTTT.

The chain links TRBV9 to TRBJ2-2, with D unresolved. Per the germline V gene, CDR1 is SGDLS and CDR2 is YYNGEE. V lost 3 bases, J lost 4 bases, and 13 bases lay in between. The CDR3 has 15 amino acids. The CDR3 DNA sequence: TGTGCCAGCAGCGCCGACCCGTCTTTCACCGGGGAGCTGTTTTTT. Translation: CASSADPSFTGELFF.

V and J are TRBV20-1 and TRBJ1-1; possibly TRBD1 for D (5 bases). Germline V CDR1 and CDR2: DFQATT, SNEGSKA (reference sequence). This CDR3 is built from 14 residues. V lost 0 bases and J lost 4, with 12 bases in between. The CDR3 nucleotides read TGCAGTGCTAGAGATTCAGGGATTGGCACTGAAGCTTTCTTT. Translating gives CSARDSGIGTEAFF.

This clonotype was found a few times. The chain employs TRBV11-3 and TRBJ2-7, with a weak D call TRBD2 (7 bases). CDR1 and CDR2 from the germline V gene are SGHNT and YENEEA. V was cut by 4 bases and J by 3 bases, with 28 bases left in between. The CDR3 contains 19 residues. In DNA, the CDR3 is TGTGCCAGCAGCTCAACTCCGGGGGGCTACCCCTTAATATTCTACGAGCAGTACTTC. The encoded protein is CASSSTPGGYPLIFYEQYF. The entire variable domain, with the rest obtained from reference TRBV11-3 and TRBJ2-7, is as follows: EAGVVQSPRYKIIEKKQPVAFWCNPISGHNTLYWYLQNLGQGPELLIRYENEEAVDDSQLPKDRFSAERLKGVDSTLKIQPAELGDSAVYLCASSSTPGGYPLIFYEQYFGPGTRLTVT.

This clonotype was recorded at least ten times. CDR3 nucleotide sequence: TGCGCCAGCAGCTTGGCCTGGGGGACAGGCCGCTCTGGGGCCAACGTCCTGACTTTC. Its translation: CASSLAWGTGRSGANVLTF. The V call is TRBV5-1, the J call TRBJ2-6, with TRBD1 identical over 8 bases. Looked up from germline, CDR1 is SGHRS and CDR2 is YFSETQ. This CDR3 has 19 amino acids. After removal of 0 bases from V and 0 bases from J, the junction contained 8 bases not matched to a gene.

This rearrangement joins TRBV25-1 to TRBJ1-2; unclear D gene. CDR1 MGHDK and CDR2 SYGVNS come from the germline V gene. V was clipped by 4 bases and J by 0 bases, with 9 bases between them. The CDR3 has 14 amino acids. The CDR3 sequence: CASSGDEANYGYTF. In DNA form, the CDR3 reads TGTGCCAGCAGTGGGGATGAAGCTAACTATGGCTACACCTTC.

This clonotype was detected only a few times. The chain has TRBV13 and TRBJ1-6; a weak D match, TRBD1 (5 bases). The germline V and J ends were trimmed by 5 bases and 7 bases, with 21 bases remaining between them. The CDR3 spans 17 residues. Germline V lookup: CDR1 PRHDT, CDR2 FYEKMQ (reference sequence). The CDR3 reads CASSQTGTLGGNSPLHF. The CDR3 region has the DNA TGTGCCAGCAGCCAAACCGGGACCCTCGGGGGAAATTCACCCCTCCACTTT.

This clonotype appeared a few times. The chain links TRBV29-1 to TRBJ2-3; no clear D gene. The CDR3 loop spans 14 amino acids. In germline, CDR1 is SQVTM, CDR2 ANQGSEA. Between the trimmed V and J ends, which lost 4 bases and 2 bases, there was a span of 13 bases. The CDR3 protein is CSVVEAGSTDTQYF. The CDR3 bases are TGCAGCGTTGTCGAGGCAGGCTCCACAGATACGCAGTATTTT.

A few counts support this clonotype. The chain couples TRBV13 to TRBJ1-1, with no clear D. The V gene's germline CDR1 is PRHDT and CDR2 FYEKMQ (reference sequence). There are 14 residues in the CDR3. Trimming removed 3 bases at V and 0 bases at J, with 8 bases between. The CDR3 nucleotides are TGTGCCAGCAGCTTGAGCTACATGAACACTGAAGCTTTCTTT. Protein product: CASSLSYMNTEAFF.

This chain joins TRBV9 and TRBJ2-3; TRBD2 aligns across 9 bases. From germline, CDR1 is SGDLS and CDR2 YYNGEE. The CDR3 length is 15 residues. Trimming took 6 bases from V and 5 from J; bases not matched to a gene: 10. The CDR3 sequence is CASTQGGRAIDTQYF. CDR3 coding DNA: TGTGCCAGCACCCAGGGCGGGAGGGCCATAGATACGCAGTATTTT.

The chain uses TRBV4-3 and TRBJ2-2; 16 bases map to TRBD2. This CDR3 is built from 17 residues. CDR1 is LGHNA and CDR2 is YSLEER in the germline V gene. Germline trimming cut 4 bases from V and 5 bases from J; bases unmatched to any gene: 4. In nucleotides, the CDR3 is TGCGCCAGCAGCCCGGGACTAGCGGGAGGGCCTACCGGGGAGCTGTTTTTT. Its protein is CASSPGLAGGPTGELFF.

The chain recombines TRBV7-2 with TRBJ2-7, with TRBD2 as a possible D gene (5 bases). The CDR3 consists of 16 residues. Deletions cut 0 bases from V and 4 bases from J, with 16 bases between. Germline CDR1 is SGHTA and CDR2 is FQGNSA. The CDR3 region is CASSLARGFARYEQYF. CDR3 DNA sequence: TGTGCCAGCAGCTTAGCGCGAGGGTTCGCCAGGTACGAGCAGTACTTC.

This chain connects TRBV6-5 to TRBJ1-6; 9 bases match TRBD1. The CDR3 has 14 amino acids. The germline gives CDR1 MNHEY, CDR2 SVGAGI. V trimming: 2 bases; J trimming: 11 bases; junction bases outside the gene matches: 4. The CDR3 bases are TGTGCCAGCAGTTACGGGACAGGGATGACACCCCTCCACTTT. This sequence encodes CASSYGTGMTPLHF.